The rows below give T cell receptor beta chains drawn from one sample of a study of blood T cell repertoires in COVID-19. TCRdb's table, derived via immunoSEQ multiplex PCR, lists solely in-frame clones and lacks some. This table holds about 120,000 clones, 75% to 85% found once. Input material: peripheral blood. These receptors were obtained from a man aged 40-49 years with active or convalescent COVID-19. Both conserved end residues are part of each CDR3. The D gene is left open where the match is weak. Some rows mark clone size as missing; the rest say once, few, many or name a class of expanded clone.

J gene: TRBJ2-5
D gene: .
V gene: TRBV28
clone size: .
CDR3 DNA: TGTGCCAGCAGTACAGGAGAGACCCAGTACTTC
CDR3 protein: CASSTGETQYF

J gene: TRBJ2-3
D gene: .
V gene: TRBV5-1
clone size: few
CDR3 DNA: TGCGCCAGCAGCTTGGACAGAAAAAACACAGATACGCAGTATTTT
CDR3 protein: CASSLDRKNTDTQYF

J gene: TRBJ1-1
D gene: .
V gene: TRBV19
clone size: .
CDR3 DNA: TGTGCCACTTCCTTCCTACAGGGACGGAGAAACACTGAAGCTTTCTTT
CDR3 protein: CATSFLQGRRNTEAFF

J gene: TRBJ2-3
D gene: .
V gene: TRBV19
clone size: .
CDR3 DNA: TGTGCCAGTAGTATCCAGGCGTCTCACACAGATACGCAGTATTTT
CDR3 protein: CASSIQASHTDTQYF

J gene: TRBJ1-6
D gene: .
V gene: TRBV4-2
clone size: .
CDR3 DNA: TGTGCCAGCAAATCCTCAATGGGCCCCCTCCACTTT
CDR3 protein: CASKSSMGPLHF

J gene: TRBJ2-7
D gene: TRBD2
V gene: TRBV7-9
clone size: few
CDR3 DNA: TGTGCCAGCAGCTTTCCCCCGGGTGGACGGGAGGGCTACGAGCAGTACTTC
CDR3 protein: CASSFPPGGREGYEQYF

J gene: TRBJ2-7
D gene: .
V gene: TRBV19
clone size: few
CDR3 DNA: TGTGCCAGTAGTATTAAACCTATCCCCTACGAGCAGTACTTC
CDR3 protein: CASSIKPIPYEQYF

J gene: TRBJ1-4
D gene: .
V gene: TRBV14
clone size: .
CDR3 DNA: TGTGCCAGCAACAGGGTGGGAACTAATGAAAAACTGTTTTTT
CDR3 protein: CASNRVGTNEKLFF

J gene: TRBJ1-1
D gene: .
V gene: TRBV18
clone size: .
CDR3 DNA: TGTGCCAGCTCACCGGTTGGTTACGGGGGAGGCACTGAAGCTTTCTTT
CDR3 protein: CASSPVGYGGGTEAFF

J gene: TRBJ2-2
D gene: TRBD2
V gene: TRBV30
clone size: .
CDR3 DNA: TGTGCCTGGAGTTCTAGCGGGAGGGCCACTAACACCGGGGAGCTGTTTTTT
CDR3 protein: CAWSSSGRATNTGELFF

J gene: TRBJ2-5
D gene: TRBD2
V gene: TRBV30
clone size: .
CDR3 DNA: TGTGCCTGGAGTCCCCCCGGGACTAGCGGGGGTAAGGGAGAGACCCAGTACTTC
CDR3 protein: CAWSPPGTSGGKGETQYF

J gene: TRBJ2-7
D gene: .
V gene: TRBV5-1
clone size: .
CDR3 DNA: TGCGCCAGCAGCTTGGAAACTAGCTCCTACGAGCAGTACTTC
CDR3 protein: CASSLETSSYEQYF

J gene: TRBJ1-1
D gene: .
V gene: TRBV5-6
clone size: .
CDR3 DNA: TGTGCCAGCAGCTTCGGGAACACTGAAGCTTTCTTT
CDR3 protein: CASSFGNTEAFF

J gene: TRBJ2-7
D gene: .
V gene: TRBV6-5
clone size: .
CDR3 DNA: TGTGCCAGCAGTTACGTGAGGGGGGGAGCCTACGAGCAGTACTTC
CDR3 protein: CASSYVRGGAYEQYF

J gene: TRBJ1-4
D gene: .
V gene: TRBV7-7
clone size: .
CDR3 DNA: TGTGCTAGCAGCCCCCGTGAGGAACGAGGGGGTGAAAAACTGTTTTTT
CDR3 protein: CASSPREERGGEKLFF

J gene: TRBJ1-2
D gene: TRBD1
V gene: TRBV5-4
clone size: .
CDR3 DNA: TGTGCCAGCAGCCCCTCCCACAGGGGGCAATTCTATGGCTACACCTTC
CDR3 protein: CASSPSHRGQFYGYTF

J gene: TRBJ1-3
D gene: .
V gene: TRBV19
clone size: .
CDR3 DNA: TGTGCCAGTATCGATAGGGGGGGCTCTGGAAACACCATATATTTT
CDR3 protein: CASIDRGGSGNTIYF

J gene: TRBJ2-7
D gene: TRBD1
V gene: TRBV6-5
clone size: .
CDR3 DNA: TGTGCCAGCACTAGGGACAGGGGGGGCGAGCAGTACTTC
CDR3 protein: CASTRDRGGEQYF

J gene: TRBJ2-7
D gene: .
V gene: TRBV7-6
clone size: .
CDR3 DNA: TGTGCCAGCAGCTTAGCCCAGGGCCCCACCTACGAGCAGTACTTC
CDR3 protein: CASSLAQGPTYEQYF

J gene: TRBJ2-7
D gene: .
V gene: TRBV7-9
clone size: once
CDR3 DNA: TGTGCCAGCAGCCCCTCTAGCTCCTACGAGCAGTACTTC
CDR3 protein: CASSPSSSYEQYF

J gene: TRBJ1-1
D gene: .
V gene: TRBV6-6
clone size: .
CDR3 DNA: TGTGCCAGCAGTTCGCAAATCCCCGGACATCTTGAAGCTTTCTTT
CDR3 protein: CASSSQIPGHLEAFF

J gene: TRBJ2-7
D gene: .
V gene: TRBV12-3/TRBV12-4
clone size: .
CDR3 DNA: TGTGCCAGCAGCCCGACTGTTTCCTACGAGCAGTACTTC
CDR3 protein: CASSPTVSYEQYF

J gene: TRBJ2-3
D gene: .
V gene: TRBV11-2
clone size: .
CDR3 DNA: TGTGCCAGCAGCCCAGCAGATACGCAGTATTTT
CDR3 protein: CASSPADTQYF